This TCR beta chain emerged from a study of cytomegalovirus exposure and HLA in healthy donors. General study results and limits: Reports credit the classifier with highly specific, highly sensitive diagnosis of cytomegalovirus status.

A note on this clone: Its antigen remains unknown.

Trimming removed 6 bases from V and 4 bases from J; junction bases left unmatched: 5. This CDR3 region has 14 residues. Germline CDR1 reads SNHLY; CDR2 reads FYNNEI. The PCR had 60 Vbeta and 13 Jbeta primers. TCRdb's copy holds only in-frame clones and misses some; the assay was immunoSEQ multiplex PCR. The sample includes roughly 140,000 clones, approximately 79% of them seen just once. The chain is built from TRBV2 and TRBJ1-3; TRBD1 aligns across 8 bases. Sequencing input: PBMCs. This sequence originates from a woman in her forties or fifties in good health and CMV-seropositive. The CDR3 DNA reads as TGTGCCAGCAGACTCAGGGGGCTCGGAAACACCATATATTTT. Its protein product is CASRLRGLGNTIYF.